A single TCR beta chain is shown here with its context. Its antigen remains unknown. The data were taken from a study of cytomegalovirus exposure and HLA in healthy donors. Broader study findings: Reports credit the classifier with highly specific, highly sensitive diagnosis of cytomegalovirus status. Reports indicate that TCR beta sequences accurately predicted the HLA-A and HLA-B alleles of most subjects. It emerged from a later analysis that several of the most significant clusters appeared to be linked to common viral pathogens.

13 Jbeta primers and 60 Vbeta primers were used for the PCR. Only in-frame clones appear in the TCRdb table, and some are missing; sequencing was by immunoSEQ multiplex PCR. The data show around 170,000 clones, around 80% seen once. The CDR3 is 15 amino acids. The ends lost 5 bases at V and 2 bases at J; junction bases unmatched: 5. The germline gives CDR1 SNHLY, CDR2 FYNNEI. V usage is TRBV2 and J usage is TRBJ1-5; 8 nucleotides match TRBD1. Specimen: PBMCs. This TCR derives from a man aged 35 to 55 in good health and CMV-seronegative. The CDR3 DNA reads TGTGCCAGCAGTCCTCAGGGGGCGGGCAATCAGCCCCAGCATTTT. Encoded protein: CASSPQGAGNQPQHF.